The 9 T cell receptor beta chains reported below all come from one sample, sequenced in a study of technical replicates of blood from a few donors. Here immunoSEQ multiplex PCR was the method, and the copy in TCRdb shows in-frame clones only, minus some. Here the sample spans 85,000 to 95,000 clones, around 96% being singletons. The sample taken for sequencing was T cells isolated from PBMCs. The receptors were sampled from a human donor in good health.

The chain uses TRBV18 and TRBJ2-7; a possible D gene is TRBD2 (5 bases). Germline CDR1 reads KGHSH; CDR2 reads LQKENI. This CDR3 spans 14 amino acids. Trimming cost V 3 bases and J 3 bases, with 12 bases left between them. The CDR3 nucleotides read TGTGCCAGCTCACCTTGGGGAGAAGGCTACGAGCAGTACTTC. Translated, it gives CASSPWGEGYEQYF. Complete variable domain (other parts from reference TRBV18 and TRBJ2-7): NAGVMQNPRHLVRRRGQEARLRCSPMKGHSHVYWYRQLPEEGLKFMVYLQKENIIDESGMPKERFSAEFPKEGPSILRIQQVVRGDSAAYFCASSPWGEGYEQYFGPGTRLTVT.

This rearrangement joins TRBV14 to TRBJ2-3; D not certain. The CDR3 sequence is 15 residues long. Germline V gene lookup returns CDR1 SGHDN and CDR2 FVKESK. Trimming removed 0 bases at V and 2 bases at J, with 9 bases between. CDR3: CASSQDRRYTDTQYF. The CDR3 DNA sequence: TGTGCCAGCAGCCAAGATCGCCGGTACACAGATACGCAGTATTTT. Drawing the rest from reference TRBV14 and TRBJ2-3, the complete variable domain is EAGVTQFPSHSVIEKGQTVTLRCDPISGHDNLYWYRRVMGKEIKFLLHFVKESKQDESGMPNNRFLAERTGGTYSTLKVQPAELEDSGVYFCASSQDRRYTDTQYFGPGTRLTVL.

The CDR3 loop is CASSYSLAGGTYEQYF. DNA for the CDR3: TGTGCCAGCAGTTACTCCCTAGCGGGAGGGACCTACGAGCAGTACTTC. V gene TRBV6-5 combines with J gene TRBJ2-7, with 12 nucleotides matching TRBD2. V shed 0 bases, J shed 2 bases, and the junction held 2 bases outside the gene matches. Germline CDR1 is MNHEY and CDR2 is SVGAGI. This CDR3 is 16 amino acids long.

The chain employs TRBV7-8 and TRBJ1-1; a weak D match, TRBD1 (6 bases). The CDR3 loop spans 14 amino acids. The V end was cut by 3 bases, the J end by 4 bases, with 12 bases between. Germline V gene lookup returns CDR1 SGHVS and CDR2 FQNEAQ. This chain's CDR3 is CASSFRQASTEAFF. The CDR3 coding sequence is TGTGCCAGCAGCTTTAGACAGGCAAGCACTGAAGCTTTCTTT.

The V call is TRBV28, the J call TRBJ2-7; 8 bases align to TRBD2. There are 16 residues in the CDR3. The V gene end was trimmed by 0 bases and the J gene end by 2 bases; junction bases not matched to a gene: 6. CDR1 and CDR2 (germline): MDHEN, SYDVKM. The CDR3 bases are TGTGCCAGCAGTTTATGGCTAGCGGGTACAACCTACGAGCAGTACTTC. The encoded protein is CASSLWLAGTTYEQYF.

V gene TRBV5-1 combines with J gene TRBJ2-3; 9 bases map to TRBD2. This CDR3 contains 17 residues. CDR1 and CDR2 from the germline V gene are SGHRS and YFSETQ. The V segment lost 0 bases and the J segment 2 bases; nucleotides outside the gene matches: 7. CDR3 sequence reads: CASSLVAAGGLTDTQYF. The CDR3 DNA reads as TGCGCCAGCAGCTTGGTGGCAGCGGGAGGCCTCACAGATACGCAGTATTTT.

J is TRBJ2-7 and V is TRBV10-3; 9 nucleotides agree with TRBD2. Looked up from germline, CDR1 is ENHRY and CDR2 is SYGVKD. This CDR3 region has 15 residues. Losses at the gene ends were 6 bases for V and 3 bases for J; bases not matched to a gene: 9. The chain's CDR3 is CAISPSGGRDYEQYF. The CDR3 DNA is TGTGCCATCAGCCCGAGTGGCGGGAGGGACTACGAGCAGTACTTC.

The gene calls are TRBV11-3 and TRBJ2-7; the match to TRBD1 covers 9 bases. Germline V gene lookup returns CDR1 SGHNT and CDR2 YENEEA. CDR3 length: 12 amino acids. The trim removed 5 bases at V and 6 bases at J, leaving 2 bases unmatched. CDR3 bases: TGTGCCAGCAGCCCGGGACAGGGCGAGCAGTACTTC. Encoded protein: CASSPGQGEQYF.

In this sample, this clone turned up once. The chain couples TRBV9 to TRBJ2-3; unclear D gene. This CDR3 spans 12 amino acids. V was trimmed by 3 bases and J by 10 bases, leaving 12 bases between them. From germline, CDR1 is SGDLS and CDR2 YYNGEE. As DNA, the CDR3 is TGTGCCAGCAGCGGCGGATATGAAGCGCAGTATTTT. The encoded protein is CASSGGYEAQYF. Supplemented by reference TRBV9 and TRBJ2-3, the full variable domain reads DSGVTQTPKHLITATGQRVTLRCSPRSGDLSVYWYQQSLDQGLQFLIQYYNGEERAKGNILERFSAQQFPDLHSELNLSSLELGDSALYFCASSGGYEAQYFGPGTRLTVL.